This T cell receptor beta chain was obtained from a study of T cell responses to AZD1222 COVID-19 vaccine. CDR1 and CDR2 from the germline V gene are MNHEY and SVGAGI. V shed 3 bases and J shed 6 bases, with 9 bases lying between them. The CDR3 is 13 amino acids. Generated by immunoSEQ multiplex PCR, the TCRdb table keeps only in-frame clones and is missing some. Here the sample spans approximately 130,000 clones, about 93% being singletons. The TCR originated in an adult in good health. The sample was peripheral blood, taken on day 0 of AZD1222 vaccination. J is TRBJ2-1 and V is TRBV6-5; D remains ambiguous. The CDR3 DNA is TGTGCCAGCAGTTATAAGGGTGTCAATGAGCAGTTCTTC. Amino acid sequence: CASSYKGVNEQFF.